This passage covers 26 T cell receptor beta chains from one sample sequenced in a study of blood T cell repertoires in COVID-19. Here immunoSEQ multiplex PCR was the method, and the copy in TCRdb shows in-frame clones only, minus some. The sample includes hundreds of thousands of clones, 80% to 90% of them seen just once. Sequencing used PBMCs or T cells enriched from blood (not recorded which). These receptors all come from a woman aged 60-75 years who had recovered from COVID-19.

This clone was seen a single time. CDR3 region: CASSPDSRYGYTF. The DNA for the CDR3 is TGCGCCAGCAGCCCGGACAGCCGTTATGGCTACACCTTC. The rearrangement joins TRBV5-1 to TRBJ1-2; weak D call: TRBD1 (6 bases). Germline CDR1 SGHRS, CDR2 YFSETQ. V lost 4 bases to trimming and J lost 5 bases, with 12 bases between them. The CDR3 extends over 13 amino acids.

This clone was picked up one time. This chain uses TRBV5-1 with TRBJ2-5; no reliable D call. Germline CDR1 reads SGHRS; CDR2 reads YFSETQ. V was trimmed by 0 bases and J by 1 base, leaving 13 bases between them. The CDR3 covers 16 residues. In DNA, the CDR3 is TGCGCCAGCAGCTTGGCCTTGGCAGGTTCCCAAGAGACCCAGTACTTC. Translated: CASSLALAGSQETQYF. Drawing the rest from reference TRBV5-1 and TRBJ2-5, the complete variable domain is KAGVTQTPRYLIKTRGQQVTLSCSPISGHRSVSWYQQTPGQGLQFLFEYFSETQRNKGNFPGRFSGRQFSNSRSEMNVSTLELGDSALYLCASSLALAGSQETQYFGPGTRLLVL.

The chain couples TRBV6-4 to TRBJ1-2, with no clear D. This CDR3 is 13 amino acids long. Germline-derived CDR1 and CDR2 are MRHNA and SNTAGT. Trimming shortened V by 5 bases and J by 8 bases, and 15 bases separated the two germline ends. The CDR3: CASSSSGQRGYTF. CDR3 coding DNA: TGTGCCAGCAGTTCAAGCGGTCAACGGGGCTACACCTTC.

The rearrangement joins TRBV2 to TRBJ2-5; possible D gene TRBD1, 7 bases. With 8 bases removed from V and 2 bases from J, the gap between germline ends came to 12 bases. Germline V CDR1 and CDR2: SNHLY, FYNNEI. This CDR3 is built from 13 residues. For the CDR3, the DNA is TGTGCCAGCGGGGGGACAGCTCAAGAGACCCAGTACTTC. Translation gives CASGGTAQETQYF.

This clone was observed once. This chain joins TRBV6-1 and TRBJ2-2; 10 nucleotides align to TRBD1. This CDR3 spans 14 amino acids. Per germline, CDR1 MNHNS and CDR2 SASEGT. J lost 6 bases, V lost 7 bases, and 5 bases had no gene match. In DNA form, the CDR3 reads TGTGCCAGCAAAGGACAGGGGGTCGCCGGGGAGCTGTTTTTT. It translates to CASKGQGVAGELFF.

This clone has only one observation. The chain has TRBV3-1 (or the pseudogene TRBV3-2) and TRBJ1-3; a possible D gene is TRBD1 (6 bases). Germline lookup yields CDR1 LGHDT and CDR2 YNNKEL (reference sequence). This CDR3 contains 15 residues. Trimming pared 4 bases from V and 3 bases from J, leaving 13 bases between. CDR3 region: CASSPRDKNGNTIYF. CDR3 nucleotide sequence: TGTGCCAGCAGCCCCCGGGACAAGAATGGAAACACCATATATTTT.

The rearrangement joins TRBV6-1 to TRBJ1-1, with TRBD1 as a possible D gene (5 bases). Trimming shortened V by 3 bases and J by 0 bases, and 8 bases separated the two germline ends. The length of the CDR3 is 14 residues. Germline V lookup: CDR1 MNHNS, CDR2 SASEGT. CDR3 loop: CASSDIGVNTEAFF. DNA of the CDR3: TGTGCCAGCAGTGATATAGGGGTGAACACTGAAGCTTTCTTT.

The chain links TRBV19 to TRBJ2-1, with TRBD2 matching 9 bases. Germline loops: CDR1 LNHDA, CDR2 SQIVND (reference sequence). Germline trimming cut 7 bases from V and 4 bases from J; bases unmatched to any gene: 8. The CDR3 covers 15 residues. The CDR3 protein is CASTPGLAGYNEQFF. DNA of the CDR3: TGTGCCAGTACCCCAGGGCTAGCGGGGTACAATGAGCAGTTCTTC.

The chain joins TRBV7-9 to TRBJ2-1, with TRBD2 matching over 12 bases. From germline, CDR1 is SEHNR and CDR2 FQNEAQ (reference sequence). V lost 2 bases and J lost 7; bases outside the gene matches: 0. This CDR3 has 14 amino acids. CDR3 coding DNA: TGTGCCAGCAGCTTAACTAGCGGGGGGAATGAGCAGTTCTTC. The encoded protein is CASSLTSGGNEQFF.

The chain joins TRBV18 to TRBJ2-1, with 10 bases fitting TRBD2. This CDR3 spans 15 amino acids. The V gene's germline CDR1 is KGHSH and CDR2 LQKENI. After removal of 6 bases from V and 3 bases from J, the junction contained 5 bases not matched to a gene. For the CDR3, the DNA is TGTGCCAGCTCTCAACTAGCGGGGAGCTACAATGAGCAGTTCTTC. Translation: CASSQLAGSYNEQFF.

The CDR3 here is CASSWGQGKISGNTIYF. The CDR3 region has the DNA TGTGCCAGCAGTTGGGGACAGGGGAAAATTTCCGGAAACACCATATATTTT. The chain combines TRBV5-4 with TRBJ1-3; TRBD1 aligns across 10 bases. The germline V gene has CDR1 SGHNT and CDR2 YYREEE (reference sequence). V was clipped by 5 bases and J by 4 bases; unmatched bases: 12. The CDR3 runs to 17 residues.

The chain couples TRBV19 to TRBJ1-5; D perhaps matches TRBD1 (5 bases). This CDR3 is built from 14 residues. Germline V lookup: CDR1 LNHDA, CDR2 SQIVND (reference sequence). Trimming took 10 bases from V and 1 from J, leaving 14 bases between them. CDR3 residues: CATGGRQSNQPQHF. The DNA for the CDR3 is TGTGCCACCGGGGGGAGACAGAGCAATCAGCCCCAGCATTTT.

As concerns this clone: The same CDR3 can be traced to other DNA sequences in this sample. The gene calls are TRBV9 and TRBJ2-3, with D perhaps TRBD2 (6 bases). The CDR3 length is 15 residues. The V end was cut by 0 bases, the J end by 1 base, with 9 bases between. Germline V gene lookup returns CDR1 SGDLS and CDR2 YYNGEE. In nucleotides, the CDR3 is TGTGCCAGCAGCGTAGGGGGCGGGGGCACAGATACGCAGTATTTT. Translated, it gives CASSVGGGGTDTQYF.

V is TRBV18 and J is TRBJ2-3; 7 nucleotides match TRBD1. The V segment lost 3 bases and the J segment 2 bases; nucleotides outside the gene matches: 8. The CDR3 extends over 16 amino acids. CDR1 KGHSH and CDR2 LQKENI come from the germline V gene. Written as DNA, the CDR3 is TGTGCCAGCTCACCGGTGGGACAGAGGAACACAGATACGCAGTATTTT. This encodes CASSPVGQRNTDTQYF. Drawing the rest from reference TRBV18 and TRBJ2-3, the complete variable domain is NAGVMQNPRHLVRRRGQEARLRCSPMKGHSHVYWYRQLPEEGLKFMVYLQKENIIDESGMPKERFSAEFPKEGPSILRIQQVVRGDSAAYFCASSPVGQRNTDTQYFGPGTRLTVL.

The rearrangement links TRBV3-1 (or the pseudogene TRBV3-2) to TRBJ1-5; the D is unclear. Per the germline V gene, CDR1 is LGHDT and CDR2 is YNNKEL (reference sequence). CDR3 length: 17 residues. V lost 0 bases to trimming and J lost 0 bases, with 12 bases between them. CDR3 DNA: TGTGCCAGCAGCCAAGATCTTCCGGGATATAGCAATCAGCCCCAGCATTTT. Residues: CASSQDLPGYSNQPQHF.

V usage is TRBV3-1 (or the pseudogene TRBV3-2) and J usage is TRBJ2-2; TRBD2 matches at 10 bases. V was pared by 4 bases and J by 4 bases, with 6 bases of the junction left unmatched. Germline V gene data show CDR1 as LGHDT and CDR2 as YNNKEL (reference sequence). This CDR3 has 16 amino acids. As DNA, the CDR3 is TGTGCCAGCAGCCCCCTAGCGGGGGCTTTCACCGGGGAGCTGTTTTTT. Translating it yields CASSPLAGAFTGELFF.

The CDR3 loop is CASSLVSLGANVLTF. The CDR3 DNA sequence: TGTGCCAGCAGTTTAGTGTCTCTGGGGGCCAACGTCCTGACTTTC. The chain joins TRBV6-2 or TRBV6-3 to TRBJ2-6; D not resolved. Between the trimmed V and J ends, which lost 4 bases and 4 bases, there was a span of 11 bases. The CDR3 has 15 amino acids. CDR1 and CDR2 from the germline V gene are MNHEY and SVGEGT.

The chain combines TRBV3-1 (or the pseudogene TRBV3-2) with TRBJ1-6, with a possible D match to TRBD1 (5 bases). Trimming removed 0 bases at V and 9 bases at J, with 15 bases between. Germline-derived CDR1 and CDR2 are LGHDT and YNNKEL (reference sequence). CDR3 length: 16 residues. CDR3 loop: CASSQDPGGTGSPLHF. Here the CDR3 DNA reads TGTGCCAGCAGCCAAGACCCGGGGGGGACCGGTTCACCCCTCCACTTT.

The chain carries TRBV29-1 and TRBJ1-2, with a possible D match to TRBD1 (5 bases). V lost 7 bases, J lost 3 bases, and 15 bases lay in between. Per germline, CDR1 SQVTM and CDR2 ANQGSEA. CDR3 length: 13 amino acids. CDR3 sequence reads: CSARTDTYYGYTF. Here the CDR3 DNA reads TGCAGCGCTCGAACGGACACCTACTATGGCTACACCTTC.

This chain joins TRBV14 and TRBJ1-1, with a possible D match to TRBD1 (5 bases). Trimming cost V 1 base and J 4 bases, with 7 bases left between them. From germline, CDR1 is SGHDN and CDR2 FVKESK. CDR3 length equals 13 residues. CDR3 loop: CASSQGGTTEAFF. In DNA, the CDR3 is TGTGCCAGCAGCCAAGGGGGCACCACTGAAGCTTTCTTT.

The CDR3 spells CASSTRTGELFF. As DNA, the CDR3 is TGTGCCAGCAGCACGAGGACCGGGGAGCTGTTTTTT. This rearrangement joins TRBV13 to TRBJ2-2; no definite D call. The CDR3 is 12 residues long. V dropped 5 bases and J dropped 5 bases, with 6 bases sitting between them. The germline CDR1 and CDR2 sequences are PRHDT and FYEKMQ (reference sequence).

This sequence joins TRBV7-9 and TRBJ1-6, with D tentatively TRBD1 (5 bases). There are 15 residues in the CDR3. Trimming cost V 1 base and J 7 bases, with 11 bases left between them. Germline loops: CDR1 SEHNR, CDR2 FQNEAQ (reference sequence). The CDR3 coding sequence is TGTGCCAGCAGCTTAGGGCGGGACGCCAATTCACCCCTCCACTTT. Translating gives CASSLGRDANSPLHF.

This sequence joins TRBV7-8 and TRBJ2-7, with D possibly TRBD1 on 6 matching bases. Trimming stripped 2 bases from V and 2 bases from J, with 13 bases between. The CDR3 has 15 residues. Germline CDR1 is SGHVS and CDR2 is FQNEAQ. In DNA, the CDR3 is TGTGCCAGCAGCTTAAATCCGGGACACCCCTACGAGCAGTACTTC. Its translation is CASSLNPGHPYEQYF.

The chain is built from TRBV6-5 and TRBJ2-1, with D hard to call. Germline V gives CDR1 MNHEY, CDR2 SVGAGI. V was pared by 7 bases and J by 4 bases, with 8 bases between. The CDR3 is 12 residues long. The CDR3 region is CASTTPYNEQFF. CDR3 DNA: TGTGCCAGCACAACACCTTACAATGAGCAGTTCTTC.

V usage is TRBV23-1 and J usage is TRBJ1-2; 7 nucleotides match TRBD1. TRBV23-1 is flagged as an ORF with uncertain function. CDR3 length equals 16 residues. With V trimmed by 0 bases and J by 0 bases, 4 bases remained unmatched. CDR3 bases: TGCGCCAGCAGTCAATCGGCGGGACAGCCTAACTATGGCTACACCTTC. It codes for CASSQSAGQPNYGYTF.

The rearrangement joins TRBV4-2 to TRBJ2-7, with 8 bases lining up with TRBD2. Germline-derived CDR1 and CDR2 are LGHNA and YNFKEQ. V lost 4 bases to trimming and J lost 4 bases; unmatched junction nucleotides: 12. The CDR3 sequence is 16 residues long. The CDR3 coding sequence is TGTGCCAGCAGCCCCACGGAGGGGACGGGAGGGTACGAGCAGTACTTC. Translated: CASSPTEGTGGYEQYF.